This TCR beta chain was profiled in a study of control samples from healthy donors and cancer patients. Here immunoSEQ multiplex PCR was the method, and the copy in TCRdb shows in-frame clones only, minus some. The data contain more than 95,000 clones, more than 85% of them singletons. Looked up from germline, CDR1 is MRHNA and CDR2 is SNTAGT. Trimming took 6 bases from V and 1 from J, leaving 12 bases between them. The CDR3 loop spans 14 amino acids. Input material: blood. The chain recombines TRBV6-4 with TRBJ2-5, with D perhaps TRBD2 (6 bases). The source of this sequence is a man younger than 30 in good health. In nucleotides, the CDR3 is TGTGCCAGCAGGGAACTAGCTTCCCAAGAGACCCAGTACTTC. As protein: CASRELASQETQYF.